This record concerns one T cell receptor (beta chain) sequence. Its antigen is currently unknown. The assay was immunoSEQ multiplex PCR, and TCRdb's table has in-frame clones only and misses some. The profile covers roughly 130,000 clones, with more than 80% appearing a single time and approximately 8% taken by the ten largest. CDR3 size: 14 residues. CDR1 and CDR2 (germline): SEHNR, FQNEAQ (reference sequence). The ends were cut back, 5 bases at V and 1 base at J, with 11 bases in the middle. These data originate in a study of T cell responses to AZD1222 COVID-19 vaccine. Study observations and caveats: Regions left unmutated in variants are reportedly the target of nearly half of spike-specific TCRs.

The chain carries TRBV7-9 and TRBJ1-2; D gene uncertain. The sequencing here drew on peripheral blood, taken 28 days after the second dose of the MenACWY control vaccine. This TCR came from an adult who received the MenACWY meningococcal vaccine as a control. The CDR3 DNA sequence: TGTGCCAGCAGCCTTACCACACTTAACTATGGCTACACCTTC. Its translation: CASSLTTLNYGYTF.